This T cell receptor beta chain was recorded in a study of blood T cell repertoires in COVID-19. At the level of the study: COVID-19 samples from acute and convalescent phases originated in the United States, Italy and Spain. Sources were T cells, B-cell-depleted T cells, or PBMCs; the material itself was cDNA or gDNA.

CDR3 size: 15 residues. Trimming took off 0 bases at V and 1 base at J, with 9 bases between the two ends. In germline, CDR1 is SGHTA, CDR2 FQGNSA. In the source study's methods: Amplifying reference gene primers gave estimates of nucleated cell counts. Assay used: immunoSEQ multiplex PCR; TCRdb lists only in-frame clones, some missing. V and J calls and clone size are as listed in that table; D and trimming were resolved from the DNA. The sample consists of about 200,000 clones, around 80% of them appearing once. The chain combines TRBV7-2 with TRBJ1-1, with D possibly matching TRBD1 (5 bases). This TCR came from a woman in her seventies with acute or convalescent COVID-19. The sample was peripheral blood. The CDR3: CASSLAGVGNTEAFF. CDR3 DNA: TGTGCCAGCAGCTTAGCAGGGGTAGGGAACACTGAAGCTTTCTTT.